This T cell receptor beta chain is drawn from a study of cytomegalovirus exposure and HLA in healthy donors. Across the study: Unique TCR beta sequences numbering approximately 120 million came from 150 million to 200 million T cells in an earlier analysis. Study conclusions and caveats: In a later analysis, a genetic analysis reported fewer productive-TCR N-insertions in an Asian-associated ancestry cluster than the cohort average. It was assumed in the presence/absence analyses that sequencing depth was roughly uniform across donors. The authors listed around 150 TCR beta chains as cytomegalovirus-associated.

PCR primers comprised 60 Vbeta and 13 Jbeta primers. Clones were read by immunoSEQ multiplex PCR, and TCRdb kept only the in-frame ones, dropping some. The sample lists about 62,000 clones, roughly 76% occurring once. In regard to this clone: No antigen is known for it.

This TCR derives from a man aged 60 to 69 in good health and CMV-seropositive. The source material was PBMCs.

The CDR3 here is CAISESSGGRPGELFF. The CDR3, as DNA: TGTGCCATCAGTGAGTCGAGCGGGGGCCGGCCCGGGGAGCTGTTTTTT. The chain recombines TRBV10-3 with TRBJ2-2; TRBD2 matches 8 bases. This CDR3 has 16 residues. From germline, CDR1 is ENHRY and CDR2 SYGVKD. V lost 0 bases to trimming and J lost 6 bases; unmatched junction nucleotides: 6.